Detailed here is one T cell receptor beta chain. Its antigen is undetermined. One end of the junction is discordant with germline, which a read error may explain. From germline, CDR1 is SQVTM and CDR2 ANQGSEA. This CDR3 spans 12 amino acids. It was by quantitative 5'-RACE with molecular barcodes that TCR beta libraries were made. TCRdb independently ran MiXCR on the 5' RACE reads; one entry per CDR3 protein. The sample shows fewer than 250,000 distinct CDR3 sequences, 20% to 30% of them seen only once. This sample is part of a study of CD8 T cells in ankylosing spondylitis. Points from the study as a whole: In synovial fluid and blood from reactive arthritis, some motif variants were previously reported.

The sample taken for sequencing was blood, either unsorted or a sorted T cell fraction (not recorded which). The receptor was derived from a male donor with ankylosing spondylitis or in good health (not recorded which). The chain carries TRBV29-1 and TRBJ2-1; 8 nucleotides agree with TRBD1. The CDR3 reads CSVDTDRGPLLF. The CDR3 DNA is TGCAGCGTCGACACCGACAGGGGCCCTCTTCTCTTC.